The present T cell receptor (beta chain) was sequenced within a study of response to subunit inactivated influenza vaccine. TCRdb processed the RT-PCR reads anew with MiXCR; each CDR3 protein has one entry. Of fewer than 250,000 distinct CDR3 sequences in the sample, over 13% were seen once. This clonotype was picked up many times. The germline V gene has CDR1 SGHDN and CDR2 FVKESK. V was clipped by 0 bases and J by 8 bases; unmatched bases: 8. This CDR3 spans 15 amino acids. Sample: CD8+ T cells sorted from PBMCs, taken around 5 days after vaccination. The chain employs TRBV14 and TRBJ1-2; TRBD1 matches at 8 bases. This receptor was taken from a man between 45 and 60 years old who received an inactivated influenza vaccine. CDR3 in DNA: TGTGCCAGCAGCCAAGATGTACTCACAGGGGGAGGCTACACCTTC. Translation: CASSQDVLTGGGYTF.